This T cell receptor (beta chain) was recorded in a study of T cells in Graves' hyperthyroidism and ophthalmopathy. The table lists this clonotype with many counts. TCR beta CDR3 sequences were amplified from RNA transcripts. First-round RT-PCR targeting the TCR CDR3 was performed with the HTBI primer set. TCRdb used MiXCR to reprocess the multiplex PCR reads, holding one entry per CDR3 protein. This sample yields under 400,000 distinct CDR3 sequences, of which approximately 15% are seen a single time; 9.5% to 11% belongs to the top ten. Thyroid ultrasound and orbital computed tomography, with clinical symptoms and serum thyroxine and TRAb, informed diagnoses. The germline V gene encodes CDR1 MRHNA and CDR2 SNTAGT. Deletions cut 4 bases from V and 10 bases from J, with 14 bases between. This CDR3 has 14 amino acids.

Sample: blood. The chain employs TRBV6-4 and TRBJ1-6; possibly TRBD1 for D (6 bases). The TCR sequence derives from an older woman with Graves' hyperthyroidism. The CDR3 DNA reads as TGTGCCAGCAGTGTCCCGGACAGTGTCTCACCCCTCCACTTT. Protein: CASSVPDSVSPLHF.